This T cell receptor beta chain was recorded in a study of T cells in Graves' hyperthyroidism and ophthalmopathy. Overall study: Peripheral blood was taken when the disease was first diagnosed, before any treatment began.

The source material, RNA transcripts, was used to amplify TCR beta CDR3 regions. The HTBI set primed first-round TCR CDR3 RT-PCR. TCRdb reanalysed the multiplex PCR reads using MiXCR and keeps one entry per CDR3 protein. The sample has about 710,000 distinct CDR3 sequences, 16% seen once; the top ten hold approximately 8.4%. Germline V gives CDR1 MNHNS, CDR2 SASEGT. V dropped 1 base and J dropped 1 base, with 4 bases sitting between them. The CDR3 length is 13 residues. General study results and limits: Ophthalmopathy was separated from stable hyperthyroidism by a 13 V-J model.

Patients were excluded for uncontrolled infection, other autoimmune disease, pregnancy or lactation. This clonotype was detected only a few times. Its antigen is unidentified. The origin of this receptor is a man between 18 and 35 years old with Graves' hyperthyroidism. The gene calls are TRBV6-1 and TRBJ1-1; D gene unclear. What was sequenced was blood. The CDR3 is CASSEVENTEAFF. The DNA for the CDR3 is TGTGCCAGCAGTGAAGTGGAGAACACTGAAGCTTTCTTT.